This TCR delta chain was obtained from a study of gamma-delta T cells after stem cell transplantation. TCRdb repeated clone calling on the RT-PCR reads with CATT. The sample yields fewer than 3,000 delta-chain clones, around 5% seen once. A remark on this clone: It differs at one base from a far larger clone, so likely a read error.

CDR1 is GEAIGNYY, CDR2 EKD, per germline. The V and J ends lost 3 bases and 3 bases, in that order; junction bases with no gene match: 7. This CDR3 has 15 residues. The sample comprised gamma-delta T cells. This clonotype was obtained from a human donor. It is not recorded whose cells these are; they may come from a transplant donor. This sequence joins TRDV2 and TRDJ1, with 9 bases identical to TRDD3. The CDR3 sequence is CACDALGDGADKLIF. The DNA for the CDR3 is TGTGCCTGTGACGCCCTGGGGGATGGTGCCGATAAACTCATCTTT.